These 14 T cell receptor beta chains originate from one sample sequenced in a study of CD8 T cells in Susac syndrome. Roughly 0.45 to 1 ug RNA was reverse transcribed with random hexamers. A single record per CDR3 protein comes from TCRdb applying MiXCR to the immunoSEQ multiplex PCR reads. Of 150,000 or so distinct CDR3 sequences in the sample, around 95% were seen once. The source material was CD4+ T cells from PBMCs. All receptors come from a human donor with Susac syndrome.

The rearrangement joins TRBV23-1 to TRBJ1-1; the D is unclear. TRBV23-1 belongs to the ORF category, with a function that is uncertain. CDR3 size: 12 residues. Between the trimmed V and J ends, which lost 8 bases and 4 bases, there was a span of 11 bases. CDR3 region: CASRLLGTEAFF. In DNA, the CDR3 is TGCGCCAGCCGTTTACTCGGCACTGAAGCTTTCTTT.

The V call is TRBV9, the J call TRBJ2-3, with 9 bases aligning to TRBD2. Germline CDR1 and CDR2: SGDLS and YYNGEE. Germline trimming cut 4 bases from V and 8 bases from J; bases unmatched to any gene: 11. There are 15 residues in the CDR3. The CDR3 sequence: CASSPLAGSRGTQYF. The CDR3 DNA reads as TGTGCCAGCAGCCCCCTAGCGGGATCGAGGGGTACGCAGTATTTT. The full variable domain, completed using reference TRBV9 and TRBJ2-3, is DSGVTQTPKHLITATGQRVTLRCSPRSGDLSVYWYQQSLDQGLQFLIQYYNGEERAKGNILERFSAQQFPDLHSELNLSSLELGDSALYFCASSPLAGSRGTQYFGPGTRLTVL.

Here the CDR3 reads CSAWNARGVKYPFF. The CDR3 nucleotides read TGCAGTGCATGGAATGCGAGGGGCGTTAAGTACCCTTTCTTT. The V and J genes are TRBV20-1 and TRBJ1-1, with TRBD1 as a possible D gene (5 bases). The CDR3 contains 14 residues. V lost 6 bases and J 12 bases, leaving 26 bases between the germline ends. The germline gives CDR1 DFQATT, CDR2 SNEGSKA (reference sequence).

This chain links TRBV6-1 with TRBJ1-5; D might be TRBD1 (5 bases). The V gene lost 6 bases and the J gene lost 3 bases, with 18 bases spanning the gap. The CDR3 loop spans 16 amino acids. Germline V CDR1 and CDR2: MNHNS, SASEGT. The CDR3 DNA reads as TGTGCCAGCAGCCGTTCCCAGGGCAACGACAATCAGCCCCAGCATTTT. The encoded protein is CASSRSQGNDNQPQHF.

The V and J genes are TRBV9 and TRBJ2-4; 8 bases line up with TRBD2. Germline CDR1 reads SGDLS; CDR2 reads YYNGEE. The length of the CDR3 is 15 residues. V was clipped by 4 bases and J by 9 bases; unmatched bases: 12. CDR3 DNA sequence: TGTGCCAGCAGCCCCCACCCCGGGGGGGCGAGCATTCAGTACTTC. It specifies CASSPHPGGASIQYF.

The chain is built from TRBV14 and TRBJ1-1; D unclear. The germline CDR1 and CDR2 sequences are SGHDN and FVKESK. CDR3 length: 15 residues. V lost 1 base to trimming and J lost 1 base, with 10 bases between them. The CDR3 DNA sequence: TGTGCCAGCAGCCAAGTCTATAAGACGAACACTGAAGCTTTCTTT. Translated, it gives CASSQVYKTNTEAFF.

The genes are TRBV24-1 and TRBJ2-1, with D tentatively TRBD2 (5 bases). Trimming left V 3 bases short and J 7 bases short, with 12 bases between. The length of the CDR3 is 14 residues. Germline-derived CDR1 and CDR2 are KGHDR and SFDVKD. The DNA for the CDR3 is TGTGCCACCAGTGATGTAGGACCGGGGAATGAGCAGTTCTTC. As protein: CATSDVGPGNEQFF.

V gene TRBV29-1 combines with J gene TRBJ1-1; D remains unclear. The V end was cut by 4 bases, the J end by 5 bases, with 14 bases between. This CDR3 spans 13 amino acids. CDR1 is SQVTM, CDR2 ANQGSEA, per germline. Written as DNA, the CDR3 is TGCAGCGTTGGACCCCATTCGGGGACTGAAGCTTTCTTT. This translates into CSVGPHSGTEAFF.

This sequence joins TRBV20-1 and TRBJ2-3, with TRBD2 as a possible D gene (6 bases). The V gene lost 4 bases and the J gene lost 4 bases, with 9 bases spanning the gap. Germline V gene sequence: CDR1 DFQATT, CDR2 SNEGSKA (reference sequence). The CDR3 contains 12 residues. The CDR3 nucleotides read TGCAGTGCTATGTGGAGGGCAGATACGCAGTATTTT. This encodes CSAMWRADTQYF.

The CDR3 is CASSKGQDTEAFF. CDR3 bases: TGTGCCAGCAGCAAAGGCCAGGACACTGAAGCTTTCTTT. The J gene is TRBJ1-1, the V gene TRBV21-1. TRBV21-1 constitutes a pseudogene. CDR3 length equals 13 residues.

Only a few counts were recorded for this clonotype. The chain couples TRBV5-6 to TRBJ2-7, with 7 bases fitting TRBD2. From germline, CDR1 is SGHDT and CDR2 YYEEEE. Germline trimming cut 3 bases from V and 4 bases from J; bases unmatched to any gene: 4. The CDR3 is made up of 13 amino acids. The chain's CDR3 is CASSSSGTYEQYF. The CDR3 nucleotides are TGTGCCAGCAGCTCGAGCGGGACTTACGAGCAGTACTTC. Full variable domain (remainder filled in from reference TRBV5-6 and TRBJ2-7): DAGVTQSPTHLIKTRGQQVTLRCSPKSGHDTVSWYQQALGQGPQFIFQYYEEEERQRGNFPDRFSGHQFPNYSSELNVNALLLGDSALYLCASSSSGTYEQYFGPGTRLTVT.

The J gene is TRBJ1-3, the V gene TRBV7-9; D unclear. The CDR3 is 16 residues long. The V gene's germline CDR1 is SEHNR and CDR2 FQNEAQ (reference sequence). V lost 3 bases, J lost 0 bases, and 12 bases lay in between. In DNA form, the CDR3 reads TGTGCCAGCAGCTTCGATAGTAGTGCCTCTGGAAACACCATATATTTT. Translated: CASSFDSSASGNTIYF.

The chain links TRBV5-4 to TRBJ2-4; D is unresolved. The V end lost 3 bases, the J end lost 0 bases, and 4 bases lay between the germline ends. CDR3 size: 13 residues. CDR1 and CDR2 (germline): SGHNT, YYREEE (reference sequence). This CDR3 is CASSSLAKNIQYF. Written as DNA, the CDR3 is TGTGCCAGCAGCTCCCTAGCCAAAAACATTCAGTACTTC. Full variable domain (outside the CDR3, taken from reference TRBV5-4 and TRBJ2-4): ETGVTQSPTHLIKTRGQQVTLRCSSQSGHNTVSWYQQALGQGPQFIFQYYREEENGRGNFPPRFSGLQFPNYSSELNVNALELDDSALYLCASSSLAKNIQYFGAGTRLSVL.

The chain is built from TRBV30 and TRBJ1-1, with no clear D. The CDR3 totals 13 residues. Germline V CDR1 and CDR2: GTSNPN, SVGIG (reference sequence). Trimming cost V 1 base and J 0 bases, with 6 bases left between them. The CDR3 region is CAWSAGLNTEAFF. The CDR3 region has the DNA TGTGCCTGGAGTGCTGGGCTGAACACTGAAGCTTTCTTT.